The table lists the clone carrying this TCR beta chain with a few counts. Its antigen remains unknown. This CDR3 region has 16 residues. V lost 0 bases, J lost 4 bases, and 15 bases lay in between. Germline V gene data show CDR1 as SGHTS and CDR2 as YDEGEE. These data originate in a study of T cells after yellow fever vaccination. UMIs and a universal primer site were added when TCR cDNA was made by 5'RACE template switching. TCRdb redid the calling of the 5' RACE reads with MiXCR, one entry per CDR3 protein. The table records 300,000 to 450,000 distinct CDR3 sequences, 6% to 8% of them present only once. General observations from the study: Subsequent to the booster, the majority of primary-vaccination clones reappeared (around 95% CD4, around 85% CD8). A limited proportion of clonotypes was detected within both the CD4 and CD8 compartments. Contamination by abundant bulk-population clonotypes could be present in FACS-sorted repertoires.

The receptor comes from a man aged 30 to 39 who received the YFV17D yellow fever vaccine. Sequences were derived from PBMCs, sampled 5 days after the yellow fever booster vaccination. The chain joins TRBV5-8 to TRBJ2-3; perhaps TRBD2 as D (6 bases). CDR3 nucleotides: TGTGCCAGCAGCTTGGGGGCACTAGCCCCCGCAGATACGCAGTATTTT. This sequence encodes CASSLGALAPADTQYF.